This T cell receptor (beta chain) was sequenced in a study of blood T cell repertoires in COVID-19. The wider study: Nucleic acid was either cDNA or gDNA, and it came from T cells, B-cell-depleted T cells, or PBMCs.

Original analysis: Amplification from reference gene primers served as the basis for estimated nucleated cell counts. Sequencing used immunoSEQ multiplex PCR; TCRdb keeps in-frame clones, though not all of them. V, J and clone size derive from that table, while D and trimming were established from the DNA sequence. This table holds approximately 300,000 clones, 75% to 90% found once. Germline CDR1 SGHTA, CDR2 FQGNSA. The CDR3 is 15 amino acids. V was cut by 5 bases and J by 5 bases, with 18 bases left in between. The rearrangement links TRBV7-2 to TRBJ1-2; D possibly corresponds to TRBD1 (5 bases). The receptor's source is a woman aged 25 to 39 who had been exposed to COVID-19. The sequenced material came from PBMCs or T cells enriched from blood (not recorded which). The CDR3 sequence is CASSPKGLGGYGYTF. CDR3 nucleotide sequence: TGTGCCAGCAGCCCAAAGGGGTTGGGAGGATATGGCTACACCTTC.